Each of the 14 T cell receptor beta chains below was sequenced from the same sample in a study of technical replicates of blood from a handful of donors (dated by TCRdb to 2017 to 2019). The receptor library was made with the immunoSEQ multiplex PCR assay. The clones in this table, taken by TCRdb from immuneACCESS, are in-frame only. Not every clone is retained; where verified, under half of the shortfall comes from an unresolved V gene, and the cause of the rest is unknown. Across this sample there are over 75,000 clones, with approximately 94% seen only once. The ten largest clones add up to 0.22% of the sample. The sample consisted of T cells isolated from PBMCs. The receptors were gathered from a human donor in good health.

The chain links TRBV6-6 to TRBJ1-3; no definite D call. The CDR3 extends over 16 amino acids. From germline, CDR1 is MNHNY and CDR2 SVGAGI (reference sequence). Trimming stripped 0 bases from V and 4 bases from J, with 13 bases between. As DNA, the CDR3 is TGTGCCAGCAGTTACTCGAGATCGCGAATCGGAAACACCATATATTTT. It encodes CASSYSRSRIGNTIYF.

The chain links TRBV4-1 to TRBJ2-7; TRBD2 might be the D (5 bases). The CDR3 consists of 15 residues. CDR1 and CDR2 (germline): MGHRA, YSYEKL. V lost 4 bases to trimming and J lost 3 bases, with 16 bases between them. The CDR3 reads CASSPRFEGSYEQYF. The CDR3 region has the DNA TGCGCCAGCAGCCCACGTTTTGAGGGTAGCTACGAGCAGTACTTC.

The chain carries TRBV5-8 and TRBJ2-7, with D possibly being TRBD2 (5 bases). Trimming removed 5 bases at V and 0 bases at J, with 15 bases between. The germline V gene encodes CDR1 SGHTS and CDR2 YDEGEE. The CDR3 sequence is 15 residues long. The CDR3 reads CASRPGFGSSYEQYF. The CDR3 bases are TGTGCCAGCAGACCCGGATTTGGGAGCTCCTACGAGCAGTACTTC. Complete variable domain (other parts from reference TRBV5-8 and TRBJ2-7): EAGVTQSPTHLIKTRGQQATLRCSPISGHTSVYWYQQALGLGLQFLLWYDEGEERNRGNFPPRFSGRQFPNYSSELNVNALELEDSALYLCASRPGFGSSYEQYFGPGTRLTVT.

V gene TRBV5-4 combines with J gene TRBJ1-4; D is unresolved. Germline V gene lookup returns CDR1 SGHNT and CDR2 YYREEE (reference sequence). Trimming removed 0 bases at V and 3 bases at J, with 21 bases between. The CDR3 is 19 amino acids. The CDR3 nucleotides are TGTGCCAGCAGCTTGGTAGGCGGTACTAGTTACGTGTCTAATGAAAAACTGTTTTTT. Its protein is CASSLVGGTSYVSNEKLFF.

The chain uses TRBV9 and TRBJ2-3, with D possibly being TRBD2 (6 bases). Trimming removed 0 bases from V and 6 bases from J, with 11 bases in between. Germline V gives CDR1 SGDLS, CDR2 YYNGEE. This CDR3 has 14 residues. CDR3 bases: TGTGCCAGCAGCGTAGATGGGGGGACGGATACGCAGTATTTT. This gives the protein CASSVDGGTDTQYF.

This clone was observed a single time. V gene TRBV6-5 combines with J gene TRBJ2-7; 7 bases agree with TRBD2. The CDR3 is made up of 13 amino acids. Germline loops: CDR1 MNHEY, CDR2 SVGAGI. Unmatched junction bases numbered 0, after V lost 4 bases and J lost 0 bases. The CDR3 here is CASSWGGSYEQYF. In DNA form, the CDR3 reads TGTGCCAGCAGTTGGGGGGGCTCCTACGAGCAGTACTTC.

The chain couples TRBV30 to TRBJ1-5; 10 nucleotides match TRBD1. CDR3 length: 13 residues. Trimming took 3 bases from V and 7 from J; bases not matched to a gene: 3. Germline V gene data show CDR1 as GTSNPN and CDR2 as SVGIG (reference sequence). DNA of the CDR3: TGTGCCTGGAGCGGGACAGGGGTCCAGCCCCAGCATTTT. This sequence encodes CAWSGTGVQPQHF.

This rearrangement joins TRBV19 to TRBJ2-7; 10 positions match TRBD2. V gave up 2 bases and J gave up 1 base; unmatched junction bases: 5. CDR1 is LNHDA and CDR2 is SQIVND in the germline V gene (reference sequence). The CDR3 length is 16 residues. CDR3 bases: TGTGCCAGTAGTATAAGGGCTAGCGGGGGATCCTACGAGCAGTACTTC. Translated: CASSIRASGGSYEQYF.

The chain recombines TRBV6-5 with TRBJ1-2; 7 bases agree with TRBD1. The CDR3 consists of 15 residues. In germline, CDR1 is MNHEY, CDR2 SVGAGI. With 4 bases clipped from V and 6 bases from J, the junction kept 11 bases outside the gene matches. CDR3: CASSSPLQGKNGYTF. The DNA for the CDR3 is TGTGCCAGCAGTTCCCCATTACAGGGGAAGAATGGCTACACCTTC.

J is TRBJ2-7 and V is TRBV11-2; 15 bases align to TRBD2. The V segment lost 1 base and the J segment 2 bases; nucleotides outside the gene matches: 6. The length of the CDR3 is 18 residues. Germline V gene data show CDR1 as SGHAT and CDR2 as FQNNGV. CDR3 amino acids: CASSLAGLAGGVPYEQYF. The CDR3 DNA reads as TGTGCCAGCAGCTTAGCCGGACTAGCGGGAGGGGTCCCCTACGAGCAGTACTTC.

The chain recombines TRBV6-5 with TRBJ1-2; 7 nucleotides match TRBD1. CDR3 length equals 15 residues. Losses at the gene ends were 6 bases for V and 4 bases for J; bases not matched to a gene: 11. In germline, CDR1 is MNHEY, CDR2 SVGAGI. CDR3 in amino acids: CASRTPYRGGYGYTF. The CDR3 nucleotides read TGTGCCAGCAGGACTCCGTACAGGGGAGGCTATGGCTACACCTTC.

The rearrangement uses TRBV27 and TRBJ2-7; D is perhaps TRBD2 (6 bases). V was shortened by 3 bases and J by 1 base, with 7 bases between the two germline ends. This CDR3 comprises 13 residues. Per the germline V gene, CDR1 is MNHEY and CDR2 is SMNVEV (reference sequence). CDR3 sequence: CASSFGGSYEQYF. CDR3 sequence (DNA): TGTGCCAGCAGTTTCGGGGGATCCTACGAGCAGTACTTC.

The CDR3 DNA reads TGTGCCAGCAGTTTTTCCCTAGCGGGAGACCTCATGGAGTATTTT. Its protein is CASSFSLAGDLMEYF. The gene calls are TRBV28 and TRBJ2-3; 10 nucleotides line up with TRBD2. V trimming: 3 bases; J trimming: 13 bases; junction bases outside the gene matches: 13. CDR3 length equals 15 residues. CDR1 is MDHEN and CDR2 is SYDVKM in the germline V gene. Using reference TRBV28 and TRBJ2-3 for the parts outside the CDR3, the full variable domain is DVKVTQSSRYLVKRTGEKVFLECVQDMDHENMFWYRQDPGLGLRLIYFSYDVKMKEKGDIPEGYSVSREKKERFSLILESASTNQTSMYLCASSFSLAGDLMEYFGPGTRLTVL.

The chain carries TRBV27 and TRBJ2-1; D gene ambiguous. Trimming stripped 6 bases from V and 0 bases from J, with 12 bases between. Germline CDR1 reads MNHEY; CDR2 reads SMNVEV (reference sequence). This CDR3 region has 15 residues. CDR3 DNA: TGTGCCAGCAGGGAAGACTCAAGCTCCTACAATGAGCAGTTCTTC. Its translation: CASREDSSSYNEQFF.